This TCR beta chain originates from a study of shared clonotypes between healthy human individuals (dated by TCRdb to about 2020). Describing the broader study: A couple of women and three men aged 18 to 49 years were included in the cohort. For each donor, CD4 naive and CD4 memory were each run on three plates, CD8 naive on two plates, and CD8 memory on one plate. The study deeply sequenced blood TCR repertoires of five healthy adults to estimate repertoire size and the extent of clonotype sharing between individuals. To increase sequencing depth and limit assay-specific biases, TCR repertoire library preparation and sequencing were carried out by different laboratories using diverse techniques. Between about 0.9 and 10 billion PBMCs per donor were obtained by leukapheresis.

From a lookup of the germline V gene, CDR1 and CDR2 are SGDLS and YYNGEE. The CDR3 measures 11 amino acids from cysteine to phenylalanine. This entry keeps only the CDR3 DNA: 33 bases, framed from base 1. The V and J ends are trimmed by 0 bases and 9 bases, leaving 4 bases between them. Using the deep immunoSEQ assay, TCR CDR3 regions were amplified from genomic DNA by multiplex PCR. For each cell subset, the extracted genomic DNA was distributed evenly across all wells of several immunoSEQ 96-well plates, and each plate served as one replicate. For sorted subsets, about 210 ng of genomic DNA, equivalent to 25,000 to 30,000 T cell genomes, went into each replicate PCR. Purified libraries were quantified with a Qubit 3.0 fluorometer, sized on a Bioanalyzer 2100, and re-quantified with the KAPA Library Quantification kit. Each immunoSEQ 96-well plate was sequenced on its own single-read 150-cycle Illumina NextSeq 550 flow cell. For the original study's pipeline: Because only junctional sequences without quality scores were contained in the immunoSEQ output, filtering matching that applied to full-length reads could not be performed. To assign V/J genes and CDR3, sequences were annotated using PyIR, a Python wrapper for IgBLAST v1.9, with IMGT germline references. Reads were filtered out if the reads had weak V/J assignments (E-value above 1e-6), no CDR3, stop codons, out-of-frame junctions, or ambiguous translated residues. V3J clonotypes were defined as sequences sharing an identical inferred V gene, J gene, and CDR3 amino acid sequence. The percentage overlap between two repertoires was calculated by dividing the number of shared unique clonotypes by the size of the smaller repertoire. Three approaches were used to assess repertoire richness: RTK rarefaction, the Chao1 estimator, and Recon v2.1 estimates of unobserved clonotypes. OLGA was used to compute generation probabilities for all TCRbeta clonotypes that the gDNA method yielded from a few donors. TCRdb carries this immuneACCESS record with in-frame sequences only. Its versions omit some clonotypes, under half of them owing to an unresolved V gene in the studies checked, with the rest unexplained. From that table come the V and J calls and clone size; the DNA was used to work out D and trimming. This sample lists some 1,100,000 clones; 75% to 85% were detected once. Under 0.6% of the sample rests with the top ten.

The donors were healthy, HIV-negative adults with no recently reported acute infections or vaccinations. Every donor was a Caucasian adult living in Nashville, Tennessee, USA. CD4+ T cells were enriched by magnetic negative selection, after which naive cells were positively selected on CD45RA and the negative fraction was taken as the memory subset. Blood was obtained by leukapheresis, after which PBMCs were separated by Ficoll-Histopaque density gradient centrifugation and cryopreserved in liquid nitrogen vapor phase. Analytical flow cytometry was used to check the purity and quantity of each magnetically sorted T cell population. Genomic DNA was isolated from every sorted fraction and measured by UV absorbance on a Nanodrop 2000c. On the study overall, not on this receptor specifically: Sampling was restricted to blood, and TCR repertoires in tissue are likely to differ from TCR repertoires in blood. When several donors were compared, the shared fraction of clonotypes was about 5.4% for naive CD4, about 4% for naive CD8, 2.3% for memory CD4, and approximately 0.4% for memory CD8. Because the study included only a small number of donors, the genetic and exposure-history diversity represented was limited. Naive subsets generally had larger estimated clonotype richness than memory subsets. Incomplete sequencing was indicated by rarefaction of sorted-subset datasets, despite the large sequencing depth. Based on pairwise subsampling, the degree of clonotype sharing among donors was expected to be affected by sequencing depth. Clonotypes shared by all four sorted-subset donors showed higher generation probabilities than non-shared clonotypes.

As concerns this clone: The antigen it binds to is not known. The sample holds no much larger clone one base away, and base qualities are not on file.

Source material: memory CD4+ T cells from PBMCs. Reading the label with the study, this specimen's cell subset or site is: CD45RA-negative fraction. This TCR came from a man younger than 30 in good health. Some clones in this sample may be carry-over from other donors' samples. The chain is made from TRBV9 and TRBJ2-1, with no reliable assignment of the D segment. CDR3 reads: CASSVASEQFF. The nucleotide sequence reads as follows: TGTGCCAGCAGCGTAGCGAGTGAGCAGTTCTTC.